Following are 28 T cell receptor beta chains from one sample sequenced in a study of blood T cell repertoires in COVID-19. Method: immunoSEQ multiplex PCR; TCRdb's copy keeps in-frame clones and lacks some. The data show about 140,000 clones, approximately 86% seen once. The sequenced sample was peripheral blood. The receptors were sampled from a human donor in a cohort sampled during active COVID-19.

The chain joins TRBV28 to TRBJ2-3, with 9 positions matching TRBD1. The CDR3 totals 15 residues. Germline CDR1 and CDR2: MDHEN and SYDVKM. Trimming cost V 4 bases and J 2 bases; bases outside gene matches: 4. CDR3 amino acids: CASSSTGGPTDTQYF. CDR3 nucleotides: TGTGCCAGCAGTTCGACAGGGGGACCCACAGATACGCAGTATTTT.

This clone was detected only once. This rearrangement joins TRBV27 to TRBJ2-7; the match to TRBD2 covers 7 bases. The CDR3 is 14 residues long. The junction had 7 bases not matched to a gene; V was cut back by 3 bases and J by 5 bases. The germline V gene encodes CDR1 MNHEY and CDR2 SMNVEV (reference sequence). CDR3 residues: CASSLGGGPDEQYF. CDR3 DNA: TGTGCCAGCAGTTTGGGGGGAGGGCCAGACGAGCAGTACTTC.

The J gene is TRBJ2-7, the V gene TRBV27; TRBD2 matches 10 bases. Trimming took 5 bases from V and 3 from J; bases not matched to a gene: 4. CDR3 length: 14 amino acids. Germline V gives CDR1 MNHEY, CDR2 SMNVEV (reference sequence). CDR3 amino acids: CASSSGRALYEQYF. The CDR3 nucleotides are TGTGCCAGCAGTAGCGGGAGGGCCCTCTACGAGCAGTACTTC.

This clone was seen many times. The chain has TRBV11-2 and TRBJ2-3; TRBD1 matches 7 bases. The CDR3 loop spans 14 amino acids. V shed 5 bases and J 6 bases; nucleotides not matched to a gene: 8. Germline values: CDR1 SGHAT, CDR2 FQNNGV. DNA of the CDR3: TGTGCCAGCAGCGTAGGGGGCGCCCGCGATACGCAGTATTTT. Its translation: CASSVGGARDTQYF.

The rearrangement links TRBV7-9 to TRBJ2-1; 7 positions agree with TRBD2. The CDR3 contains 16 residues. Germline V gene sequence: CDR1 SEHNR, CDR2 FQNEAQ (reference sequence). Trimming cost V 4 bases and J 4 bases; bases outside gene matches: 10. CDR3 region: CASSSRREYRYNEQFF. The CDR3 nucleotides read TGTGCCAGCAGCTCCAGGCGGGAGTATAGGTACAATGAGCAGTTCTTC.

Worth noting for this clone: The sample has other DNA sequences that encode this CDR3 too. J is TRBJ1-4 and V is TRBV5-6; D ambiguous. V lost 2 bases and J lost 8, with 7 bases in between. CDR3 length: 12 residues. Germline assignment: CDR1 SGHDT and CDR2 YYEEEE. DNA of the CDR3: TGTGCCAGCAGCTTAAGGAGAGAAAAACTGTTTTTT. This translates into CASSLRREKLFF. Looking up the rest from reference TRBV5-6 and TRBJ1-4 gives the full variable domain: DAGVTQSPTHLIKTRGQQVTLRCSPKSGHDTVSWYQQALGQGPQFIFQYYEEEERQRGNFPDRFSGHQFPNYSSELNVNALLLGDSALYLCASSLRREKLFFGSGTQLSVL.

The V and J genes are TRBV27 and TRBJ2-7, with 12 bases aligning to TRBD2. The germline V gene encodes CDR1 MNHEY and CDR2 SMNVEV (reference sequence). V lost 2 bases to trimming and J lost 7 bases; unmatched junction nucleotides: 6. CDR3 size: 15 residues. CDR3 DNA sequence: TGTGCCAGCAGTTTACCTAGCGGGAGGGCCTGGGAGCAGTACTTC. Its translation is CASSLPSGRAWEQYF.

The chain uses TRBV4-1 and TRBJ1-1; D is possibly TRBD1 (6 bases). CDR1 MGHRA and CDR2 YSYEKL come from the germline V gene. The V end was cut by 3 bases, the J end by 6 bases, with 17 bases between. This CDR3 is 15 amino acids long. The CDR3 DNA reads as TGCGCCAGCAGCCAGAGTCTAGGGGGTCACCCTGAAGCTTTCTTT. Translating gives CASSQSLGGHPEAFF.

J is TRBJ2-5 and V is TRBV7-9; D is ambiguous. CDR3 length equals 15 residues. The germline CDR1 and CDR2 sequences are SEHNR and FQNEAQ (reference sequence). V lost 4 bases and J 1 base, leaving 13 bases between the germline ends. The CDR3 sequence is CASSSSVDIQETQYF. CDR3 sequence (DNA): TGTGCCAGCAGCTCGAGCGTAGATATCCAAGAGACCCAGTACTTC.

This clone was detected only a few times. This chain connects TRBV11-1 to TRBJ2-5; 11 nucleotides align to TRBD2. The J segment lost 3 bases and the V segment lost 3 bases, leaving 0 bases of the junction unmatched. The germline gives CDR1 SGHAT, CDR2 FQDESV (reference sequence). The CDR3 totals 14 residues. CDR3 DNA: TGTGCCAGCAGCTTTAGCGGGGGGGAAGAGACCCAGTACTTC. It encodes CASSFSGGEETQYF.

The chain recombines TRBV7-2 with TRBJ2-5; a possible D gene is TRBD2 (5 bases). CDR1 SGHTA and CDR2 FQGNSA come from the germline V gene. This CDR3 is 14 amino acids long. The ends were cut back, 3 bases at V and 1 base at J, with 9 bases in the middle. DNA for the CDR3: TGTGCCAGCAGCTTCGTGCTAGCCCAAGAGACCCAGTACTTC. This encodes CASSFVLAQETQYF.

This clone was seen a single time. The chain has TRBV6-5 and TRBJ2-7; 8 bases match TRBD1. V was pared by 9 bases and J by 5 bases, with 12 bases of the junction left unmatched. Germline loops: CDR1 MNHEY, CDR2 SVGAGI. The CDR3 totals 14 residues. In DNA form, the CDR3 reads TGTGCCAGTGATCGGACAGGGATATCCCACGAGCAGTACTTC. The encoded protein is CASDRTGISHEQYF.

The V call is TRBV19, the J call TRBJ1-1; 8 bases agree with TRBD1. Germline CDR1 is LNHDA and CDR2 is SQIVND (reference sequence). V lost 5 bases, J lost 2 bases, and 7 bases stayed unmatched. The CDR3 runs to 15 residues. The CDR3, as DNA: TGTGCCAGTAGTCTTCCCAGGGGGCTTAACACTGAAGCTTTCTTT. Amino acids: CASSLPRGLNTEAFF.

The chain has TRBV27 and TRBJ2-3, with 9 bases matching TRBD1. V trimming: 6 bases; J trimming: 2 bases; junction bases outside the gene matches: 9. The CDR3 spans 16 residues. Germline V gene data show CDR1 as MNHEY and CDR2 as SMNVEV (reference sequence). This CDR3 is CASRRTGVRDTDTQYF. The DNA for the CDR3 is TGTGCCAGCAGGAGGACAGGGGTTAGAGACACAGATACGCAGTATTTT.

J is TRBJ2-1 and V is TRBV28; D is perhaps TRBD1 (6 bases). Trimming shortened V by 5 bases and J by 4 bases, and 15 bases separated the two germline ends. This CDR3 region has 15 residues. Germline V lookup: CDR1 MDHEN, CDR2 SYDVKM. Here the CDR3 DNA reads TGTGCCAGCAGTAGATTGACAGGACGATACAATGAGCAGTTCTTC. Translated: CASSRLTGRYNEQFF. The full variable domain, with the rest looked up from reference TRBV28 and TRBJ2-1, is DVKVTQSSRYLVKRTGEKVFLECVQDMDHENMFWYRQDPGLGLRLIYFSYDVKMKEKGDIPEGYSVSREKKERFSLILESASTNQTSMYLCASSRLTGRYNEQFFGPGTRLTVL.

The V and J genes are TRBV6-2 or TRBV6-3 and TRBJ2-2, with 9 bases matching TRBD2. Per the germline V gene, CDR1 is MNHEY and CDR2 is SVGEGT. Unmatched junction bases numbered 12, after V lost 0 bases and J lost 7 bases. There are 18 residues in the CDR3. The CDR3 nucleotides read TGTGCCAGCAGTTACTCCTCATCAGGCGGGAGGGCAGTCGGGGAGCTGTTTTTT. Its translation is CASSYSSSGGRAVGELFF.

This clone appeared once. V gene TRBV9 combines with J gene TRBJ2-2, with D unclear. V lost 4 bases and J lost 5, with 12 bases in between. Germline values: CDR1 SGDLS, CDR2 YYNGEE. The CDR3 is 14 amino acids. This CDR3 reads CASSTQYTTGELFF. DNA for the CDR3: TGTGCCAGCAGCACGCAATACACGACCGGGGAGCTGTTTTTT.

This chain connects TRBV5-1 to TRBJ2-3, with D possibly TRBD2 on 7 matching bases. Germline loops: CDR1 SGHRS, CDR2 YFSETQ. With 4 bases removed from V and 8 bases from J, the gap between germline ends came to 14 bases. CDR3 length: 13 residues. The CDR3 DNA reads as TGCGCCAGCAGCGGGGGGGCCCTGAGTACGCAGTATTTT. Its translation: CASSGGALSTQYF.

The gene calls are TRBV7-3 and TRBJ2-2; tentatively, D is TRBD1 (5 bases). Trimming took 2 bases from V and 5 from J, leaving 12 bases between them. Germline V gives CDR1 SGHTA, CDR2 FQGTGA. The length of the CDR3 is 15 residues. This chain's CDR3 is CASSLSRVGTGELFF. In DNA form, the CDR3 reads TGTGCCAGCAGCTTATCCAGGGTTGGAACCGGGGAGCTGTTTTTT.

The chain carries TRBV29-1 and TRBJ1-1; D perhaps matches TRBD1 (6 bases). Germline CDR1 and CDR2: SQVTM and ANQGSEA. V dropped 6 bases and J dropped 1 base, with 21 bases sitting between them. The CDR3 runs 16 residues. CDR3 in DNA: TGCAGCGTGGTAGGACAGCTCTCAAGGGGGAACACTGAAGCTTTCTTT. Protein sequence: CSVVGQLSRGNTEAFF.

V is TRBV11-3 and J is TRBJ1-2; TRBD1 might be the D (5 bases). Germline V gives CDR1 SGHNT, CDR2 YENEEA. Trimming took off 5 bases at V and 0 bases at J, with 13 bases between the two ends. There are 15 residues in the CDR3. The CDR3 DNA is TGTGCCAGCAGCCCTCCCGACAGAGCTAACTATGGCTACACCTTC. It specifies CASSPPDRANYGYTF.

CDR3 coding DNA: TGCGCCAGCAGTACGGACAGACCGAACACCGGGGAGCTGTTTTTT. It encodes CASSTDRPNTGELFF. The chain has TRBV5-1 and TRBJ2-2; tentatively, D is TRBD1 (6 bases). Trimming took off 5 bases at V and 0 bases at J, with 11 bases between the two ends. CDR1 is SGHRS and CDR2 is YFSETQ in the germline V gene. This CDR3 comprises 15 residues.

The chain has TRBV28 and TRBJ1-5; weak D call: TRBD1 (6 bases). The CDR3 runs to 16 residues. CDR1 and CDR2 (germline): MDHEN, SYDVKM. V lost 6 bases to trimming and J lost 0 bases, with 15 bases between them. The CDR3 DNA follows: TGTGCCAGCAGCCAAGGGGGGAGGGATAGCAATCAGCCCCAGCATTTT. Protein: CASSQGGRDSNQPQHF.

The chain uses TRBV25-1 and TRBJ2-7, with D possibly being TRBD2 (6 bases). In germline, CDR1 is MGHDK, CDR2 SYGVNS. There are 14 residues in the CDR3. Trimming cost V 3 bases and J 3 bases, with 12 bases left between them. The CDR3 region is CASSDRLGNYEQYF. The CDR3 DNA reads as TGTGCCAGCAGTGATCGACTAGGAAACTACGAGCAGTACTTC.

This chain links TRBV5-1 with TRBJ1-4; unclear D gene. This CDR3 is built from 15 residues. Trimming cost V 0 bases and J 6 bases, with 12 bases left between them. Germline-derived CDR1 and CDR2 are SGHRS and YFSETQ. The CDR3 loop reads CASSLEGRGHEKLFF. The CDR3 bases are TGCGCCAGCAGCTTGGAAGGCAGAGGGCATGAAAAACTGTTTTTT.

The sample holds one count of this clone. This chain links TRBV30 with TRBJ2-2; weak D call: TRBD2 (5 bases). In germline, CDR1 is GTSNPN, CDR2 SVGIG (reference sequence). This CDR3 contains 14 residues. The V gene lost 3 bases and the J gene lost 5 bases, with 13 bases spanning the gap. This CDR3 is CAWSGLHGTGELFF. CDR3 in DNA: TGTGCCTGGAGCGGACTGCATGGGACCGGGGAGCTGTTTTTT.

This chain links TRBV14 with TRBJ2-1; 9 bases fit TRBD2. V shed 6 bases, J shed 9 bases, and the junction held 15 bases outside the gene matches. The CDR3 covers 16 residues. The germline gives CDR1 SGHDN, CDR2 FVKESK. The CDR3 reads CASRPVSSSGMCEQFF. The CDR3 DNA is TGTGCCAGCAGGCCAGTCAGTTCTAGCGGGATGTGTGAGCAGTTCTTC.

The chain has TRBV7-3 and TRBJ2-3; 8 bases map to TRBD2. This CDR3 spans 17 amino acids. The J segment lost 0 bases and the V segment lost 5 bases, leaving 10 bases of the junction unmatched. The germline V gene encodes CDR1 SGHTA and CDR2 FQGTGA. The CDR3 bases are TGTGCCAGCAGCCCCCGGGGCGGGGGGCTTAGCACAGATACGCAGTATTTT. It encodes CASSPRGGGLSTDTQYF.